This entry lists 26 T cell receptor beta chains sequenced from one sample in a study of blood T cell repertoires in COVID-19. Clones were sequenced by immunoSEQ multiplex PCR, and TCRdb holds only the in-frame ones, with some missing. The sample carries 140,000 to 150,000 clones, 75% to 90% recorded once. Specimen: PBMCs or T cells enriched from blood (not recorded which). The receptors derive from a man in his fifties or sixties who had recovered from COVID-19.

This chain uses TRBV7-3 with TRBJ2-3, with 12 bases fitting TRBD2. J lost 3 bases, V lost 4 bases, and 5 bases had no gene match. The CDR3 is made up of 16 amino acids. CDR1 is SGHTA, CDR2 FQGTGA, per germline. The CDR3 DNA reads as TGTGCCAGCAGCTCAGGACTAGCGGGGACTACAGATACGCAGTATTTT. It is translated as CASSSGLAGTTDTQYF.

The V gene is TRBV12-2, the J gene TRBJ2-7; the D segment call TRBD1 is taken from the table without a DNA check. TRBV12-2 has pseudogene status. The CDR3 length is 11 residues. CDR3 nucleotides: TGTGCAAGAGACAGGGGGTACGAGCAGTACTTC. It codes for CARDRGYEQYF.

The CDR3 protein is CASSRPGTGNNEQFF. In DNA form, the CDR3 reads TGTGCCAGCAGCCGACCGGGGACAGGGAACAATGAGCAGTTCTTC. This chain links TRBV3-1 (or the pseudogene TRBV3-2) with TRBJ2-1, with 9 nucleotides matching TRBD1. CDR1 and CDR2 (germline): LGHDT, YNNKEL (reference sequence). This CDR3 comprises 15 residues. V shed 4 bases and J 5 bases; nucleotides not matched to a gene: 6.

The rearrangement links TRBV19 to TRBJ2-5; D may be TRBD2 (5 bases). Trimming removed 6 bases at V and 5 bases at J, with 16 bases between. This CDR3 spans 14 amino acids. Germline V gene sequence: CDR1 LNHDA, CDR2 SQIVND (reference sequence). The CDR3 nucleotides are TGTGCCAGTAGCGACGGGGTCCTCCGGGAGACCCAGTACTTC. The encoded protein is CASSDGVLRETQYF. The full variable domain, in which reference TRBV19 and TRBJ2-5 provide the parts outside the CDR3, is DGGITQSPKYLFRKEGQNVTLSCEQNLNHDAMYWYRQDPGQGLRLIYYSQIVNDFQKGDIAEGYSVSREKKESFPLTVTSAQKNPTAFYLCASSDGVLRETQYFGPGTRLLVL.

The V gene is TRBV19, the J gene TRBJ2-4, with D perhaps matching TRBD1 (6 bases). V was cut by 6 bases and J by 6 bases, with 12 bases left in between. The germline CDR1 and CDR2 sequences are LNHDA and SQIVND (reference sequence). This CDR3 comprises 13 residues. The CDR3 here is CASSTGTINIQYF. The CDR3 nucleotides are TGTGCCAGTAGCACCGGGACAATAAACATTCAGTACTTC.

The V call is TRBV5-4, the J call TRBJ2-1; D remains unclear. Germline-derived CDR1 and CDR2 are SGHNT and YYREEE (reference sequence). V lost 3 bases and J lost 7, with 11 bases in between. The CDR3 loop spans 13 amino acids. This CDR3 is CASSWAGTNEQFF. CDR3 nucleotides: TGTGCCAGCAGCTGGGCTGGAACAAATGAGCAGTTCTTC.

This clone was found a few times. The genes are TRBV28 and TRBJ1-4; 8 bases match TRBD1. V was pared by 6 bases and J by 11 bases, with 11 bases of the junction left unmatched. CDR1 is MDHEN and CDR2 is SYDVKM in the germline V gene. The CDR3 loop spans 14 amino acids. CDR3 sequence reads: CASREGGDRSKLFF. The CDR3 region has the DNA TGTGCCAGCAGAGAAGGCGGGGACAGGAGTAAACTGTTTTTT.

Written as DNA, the CDR3 is TGTGCCAGCAGCTTAGGTAGCGGGGGGGCTATCGGCGAGCAGTACTTC. It translates to CASSLGSGGAIGEQYF. The chain employs TRBV7-9 and TRBJ2-7; the match to TRBD2 covers 11 bases. Germline trimming cut 1 base from V and 6 bases from J; bases unmatched to any gene: 8. This CDR3 is built from 16 residues. Germline values: CDR1 SEHNR, CDR2 FQNEAQ (reference sequence).

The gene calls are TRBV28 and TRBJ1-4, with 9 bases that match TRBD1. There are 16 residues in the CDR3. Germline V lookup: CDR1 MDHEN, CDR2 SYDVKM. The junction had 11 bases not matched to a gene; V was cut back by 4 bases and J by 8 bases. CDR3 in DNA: TGTGCCAGCAGTTCCTCCGGGACAGGGATCAGAGAAAAACTGTTTTTT. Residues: CASSSSGTGIREKLFF. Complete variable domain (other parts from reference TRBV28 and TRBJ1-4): DVKVTQSSRYLVKRTGEKVFLECVQDMDHENMFWYRQDPGLGLRLIYFSYDVKMKEKGDIPEGYSVSREKKERFSLILESASTNQTSMYLCASSSSGTGIREKLFFGSGTQLSVL.

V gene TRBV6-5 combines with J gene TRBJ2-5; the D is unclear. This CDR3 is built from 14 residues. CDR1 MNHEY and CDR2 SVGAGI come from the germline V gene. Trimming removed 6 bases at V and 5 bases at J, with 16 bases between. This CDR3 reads CASRRLGELETQYF. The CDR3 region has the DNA TGTGCCAGCAGGCGGTTAGGTGAATTGGAGACCCAGTACTTC.

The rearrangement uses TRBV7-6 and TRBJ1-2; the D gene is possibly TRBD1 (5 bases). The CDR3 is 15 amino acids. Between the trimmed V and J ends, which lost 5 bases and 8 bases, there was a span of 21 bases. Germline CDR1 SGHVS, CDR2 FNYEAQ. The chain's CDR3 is CASSVRSGTLEGYTF. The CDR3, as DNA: TGTGCCAGCAGCGTACGATCCGGGACTCTGGAGGGCTACACCTTC.

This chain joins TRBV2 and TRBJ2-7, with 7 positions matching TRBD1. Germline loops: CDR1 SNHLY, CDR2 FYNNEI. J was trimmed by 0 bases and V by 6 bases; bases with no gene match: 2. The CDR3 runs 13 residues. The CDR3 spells CASRGQPSYEQYF. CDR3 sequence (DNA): TGTGCCAGCAGGGGACAGCCCTCCTACGAGCAGTACTTC.

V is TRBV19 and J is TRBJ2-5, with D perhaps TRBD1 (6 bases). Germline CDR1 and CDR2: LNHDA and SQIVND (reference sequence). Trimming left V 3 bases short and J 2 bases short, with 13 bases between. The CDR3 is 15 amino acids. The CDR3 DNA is TGTGCCAGTAGTATTCGGGGACATTCACAAGAGACCCAGTACTTC. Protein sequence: CASSIRGHSQETQYF.

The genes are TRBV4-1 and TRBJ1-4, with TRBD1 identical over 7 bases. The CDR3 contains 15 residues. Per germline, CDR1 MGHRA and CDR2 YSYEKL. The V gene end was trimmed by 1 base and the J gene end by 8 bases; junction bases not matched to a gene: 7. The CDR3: CASSQGQGTLEKLFF. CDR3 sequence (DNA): TGCGCCAGCAGCCAAGGACAGGGAACATTAGAAAAACTGTTTTTT.

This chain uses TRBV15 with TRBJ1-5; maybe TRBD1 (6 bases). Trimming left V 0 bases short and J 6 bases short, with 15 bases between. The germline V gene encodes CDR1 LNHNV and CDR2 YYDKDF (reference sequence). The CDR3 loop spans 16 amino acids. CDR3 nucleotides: TGTGCCACCAGCAGAGATCTGGGGGCTAGGGGTCAGCCCCAGCATTTT. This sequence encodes CATSRDLGARGQPQHF.

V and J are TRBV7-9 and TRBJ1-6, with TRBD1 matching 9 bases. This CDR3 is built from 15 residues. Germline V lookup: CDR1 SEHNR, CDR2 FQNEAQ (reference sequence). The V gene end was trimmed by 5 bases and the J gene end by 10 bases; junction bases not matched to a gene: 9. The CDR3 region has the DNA TGTGCCAGCAGCGTGGGGGACAGGGAGGGGTCACCCCTCCACTTT. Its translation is CASSVGDREGSPLHF.

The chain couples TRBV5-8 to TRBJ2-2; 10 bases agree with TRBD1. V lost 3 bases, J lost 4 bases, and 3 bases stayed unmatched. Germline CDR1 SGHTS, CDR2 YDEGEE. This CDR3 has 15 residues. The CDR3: CASSSRDRGTGELFF. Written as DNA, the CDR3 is TGTGCCAGCAGCTCACGGGACAGGGGCACCGGGGAGCTGTTTTTT.

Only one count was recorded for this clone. The CDR3 region is CASSLSGGSSPGELFF. CDR3 nucleotide sequence: TGTGCCAGCAGTTTATCGGGCGGGAGTAGTCCCGGGGAGCTGTTTTTT. V usage is TRBV28 and J usage is TRBJ2-2; 7 bases fit TRBD2. This CDR3 is built from 16 residues. V gave up 1 base and J gave up 6 bases; unmatched junction bases: 8. Per germline, CDR1 MDHEN and CDR2 SYDVKM.

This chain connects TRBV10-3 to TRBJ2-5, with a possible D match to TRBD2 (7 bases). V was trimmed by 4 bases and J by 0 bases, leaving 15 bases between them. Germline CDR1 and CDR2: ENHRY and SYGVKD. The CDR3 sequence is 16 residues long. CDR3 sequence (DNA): TGTGCCATCAGTGTGGGCGGGGGCGACAACCAAGAGACCCAGTACTTC. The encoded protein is CAISVGGGDNQETQYF.

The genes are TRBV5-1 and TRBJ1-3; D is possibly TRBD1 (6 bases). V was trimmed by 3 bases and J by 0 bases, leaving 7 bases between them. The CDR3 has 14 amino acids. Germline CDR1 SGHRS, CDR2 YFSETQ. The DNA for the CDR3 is TGCGCCAGCAGCTCGGACAGCTCTGGAAACACCATATATTTT. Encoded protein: CASSSDSSGNTIYF. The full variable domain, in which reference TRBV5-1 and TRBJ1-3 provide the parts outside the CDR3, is KAGVTQTPRYLIKTRGQQVTLSCSPISGHRSVSWYQQTPGQGLQFLFEYFSETQRNKGNFPGRFSGRQFSNSRSEMNVSTLELGDSALYLCASSSDSSGNTIYFGEGSWLTVV.

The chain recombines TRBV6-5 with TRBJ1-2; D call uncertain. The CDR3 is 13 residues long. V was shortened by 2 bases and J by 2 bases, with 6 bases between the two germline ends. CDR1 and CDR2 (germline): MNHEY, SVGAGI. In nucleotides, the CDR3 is TGTGCCAGCAGTTACACGGTAAACTATGGCTACACCTTC. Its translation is CASSYTVNYGYTF.

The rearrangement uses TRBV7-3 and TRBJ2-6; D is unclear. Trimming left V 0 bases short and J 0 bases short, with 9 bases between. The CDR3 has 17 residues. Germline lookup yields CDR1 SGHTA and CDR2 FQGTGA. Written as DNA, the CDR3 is TGTGCCAGCAGCTTAACTGGCGGTTTCTCTGGGGCCAACGTCCTGACTTTC. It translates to CASSLTGGFSGANVLTF.

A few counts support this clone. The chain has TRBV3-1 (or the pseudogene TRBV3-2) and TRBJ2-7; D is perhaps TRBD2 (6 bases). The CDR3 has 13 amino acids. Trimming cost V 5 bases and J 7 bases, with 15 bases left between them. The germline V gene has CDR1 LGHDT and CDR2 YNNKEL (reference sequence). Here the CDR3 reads CASSYASRGEQYF. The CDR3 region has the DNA TGTGCCAGCAGCTATGCGAGCCGGGGGGAGCAGTACTTC.

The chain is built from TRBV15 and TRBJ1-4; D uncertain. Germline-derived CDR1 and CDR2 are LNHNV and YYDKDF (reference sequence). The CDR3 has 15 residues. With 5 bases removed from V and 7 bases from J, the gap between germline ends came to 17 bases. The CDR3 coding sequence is TGTGCCACCAGCTGGGATCGGGGAGGGAGTGAAAAACTGTTTTTT. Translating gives CATSWDRGGSEKLFF.

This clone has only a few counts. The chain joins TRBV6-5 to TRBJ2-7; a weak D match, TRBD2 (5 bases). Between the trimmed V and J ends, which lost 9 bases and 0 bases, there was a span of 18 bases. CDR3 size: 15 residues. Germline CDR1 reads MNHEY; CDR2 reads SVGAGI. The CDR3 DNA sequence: TGTGCCAGTCACTACTTAGCGAGTAGCTCCTACGAGCAGTACTTC. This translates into CASHYLASSSYEQYF.

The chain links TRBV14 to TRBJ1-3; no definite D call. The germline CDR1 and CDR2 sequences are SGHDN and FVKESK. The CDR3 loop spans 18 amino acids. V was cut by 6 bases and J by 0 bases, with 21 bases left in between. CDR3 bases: TGTGCCAGCAGAAACAACAAACGGACTGGGTCCTCTGGAAACACCATATATTTT. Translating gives CASRNNKRTGSSGNTIYF.